Reported below is one TCR beta chain. Its antigen is as yet unknown. A CD45RA-negative memory subset and a CD45RA+ naive subset were separated from the CD4+ cells. The data stem from a study of shared clonotypes between healthy human individuals. Regarding the study as a whole: Clonotypes not shared had lower generation probabilities than those common to all four donors.

Researchers divided each subset's genomic DNA evenly across several immunoSEQ plates. Sorted subsets were amplified in replicate PCRs using 200 to 250 ng DNA, tens of thousands of T cell genomes. The protocol was immunoSEQ multiplex PCR, while the TCRdb copy is restricted to in-frame clones and leaves out a portion. This table has hundreds of thousands of clones, 73% appearing once. The CDR3 contains 15 residues. With V trimmed by 4 bases and J by 4 bases, 3 bases remained unmatched. Germline V gives CDR1 SNHLY, CDR2 FYNNEI. The chain carries TRBV2 and TRBJ2-3; 12 positions match TRBD2. The source of this sequence is a woman in her 30s in good health. Material: memory CD4+ T cells sorted from blood. As to subset: CD45RA-negative fraction. The CDR3 DNA follows: TGTGCCAGCAGTGGTAGACTAGCGGGGGCAGATACGCAGTATTTT. It yields the protein CASSGRLAGADTQYF.